These T cell receptor beta chains were read from a single sample in a study of Graves' ophthalmopathy and Graves' hyperthyroidism. TCRdb ran MiXCR on the multiplex PCR reads and lists one entry per CDR3 protein. The repertoire holds hundreds of thousands of distinct CDR3 sequences, with 40% as singletons. The sequencing sample was made of peripheral blood. The receptors derive from an adult man with Graves' ophthalmopathy. Both conserved end residues are part of each CDR3. The D gene is left open where the match is weak. A clone size is listed for some rows: how often the clone was seen (once, few, many), or a class if it is expanded.

d_call j_call v_call clone_size cdr3_aa cdr3_nt
TRBD1 TRBJ1-2 TRBV29-1 many CSVLEQGALYGYTF TGCAGCGTTTTAGAACAGGGGGCACTATATGGCTACACCTTC
. TRBJ1-4 TRBV6-6 many CASLEQGSVEKLFF TGTGCCAGCTTAGAACAGGGTTCGGTAGAAAAACTGTTTTTT
TRBD1 TRBJ1-3 TRBV10-3 . CAISDGPGQGGNTIYF TGTGCCATCAGTGACGGCCCGGGACAGGGGGGAAACACCATATATTTT
. TRBJ2-2 TRBV29-1 many CSVVANTGELFF TGCAGCGTAGTGGCGAACACCGGGGAGCTGTTTTTT
TRBD1 TRBJ1-6 TRBV12-3/TRBV12-4 . CASTSTGEGSPLHF TGTGCCAGCACTTCGACAGGGGAAGGTTCACCCCTCCACTTT
. TRBJ2-6 TRBV7-9 many CASSLGVGANVLTF TGCGCCAGCAGCCTAGGGGTTGGGGCCAACGTCCTGACTTTC
. TRBJ2-5 TRBV15 many CATSREELRGEGTQYF TGTGCCACCAGCAGGGAAGAACTAAGAGGGGAAGGGACCCAGTACTTC
TRBD1 TRBJ1-5 TRBV5-1 . CASSPDRAVQPQHF TGTGCCAGCTCACCGGACAGGGCGGTTCAACCCCAGCATTTT
. TRBJ1-5 TRBV24-1 . CASSRGSAQPQHF TGTGCCAGCAGTCGAGGGAGCGCTCAGCCCCAGCATTTT
. TRBJ1-2 TRBV11-2 . CASSPQDRRDGHTF TGTGCCAGCAGCCCTCAGGACAGACGGGATGGCCACACCTTC
TRBD1 TRBJ1-1 TRBV25-1 . CASSPDRGSNTEAFF TGTGCCAGCAGCCCCGACAGGGGCTCGAACACTGAAGCTTTCTTT
TRBD2 TRBJ2-7 TRBV5-1 . CASSLDPGGPYEQYF TGTGCCAGCAGCTTGGACCCGGGAGGGCCTTACGAGCAGTACTTC
. TRBJ1-4 TRBV24-1 . CATSGSSNEKLFF TGTGCCACCAGTGGTTCCAGTAATGAAAAACTGTTTTTT
. TRBJ1-1 TRBV19 many CASSIALNTEAFF TGTGCCAGTAGTATAGCGCTGAACACTGAAGCTTTCTTT
. TRBJ1-5 TRBV19 . CASQIKPGKINQPQHF TGTGCCAGCCAAATCAAGCCCGGGAAAATTAATCAGCCCCAGCATTTT
. TRBJ1-2 TRBV2 once CASSDRRFSGNTF TGTGCCAGCAGTGACCGGCGGTTCTCTGGAAACACCTTC
. TRBJ1-5 TRBV2 many CASSETDRSQPQHF TGTGCCAGCAGTGAAACCGACAGATCCCAGCCCCAGCATTTT
TRBD2 TRBJ2-5 TRBV20-1 . CSARVPRSGRGRETQYF TGCAGTGCTAGAGTGCCCCGTAGCGGGAGGGGAAGAGAGACCCAGTACTTC
. TRBJ1-1 TRBV2 many CASSDDRGRDTEAFF TGTGCCAGCAGTGACGACCGGGGGCGGGACACTGAAGCTTTCTTT
. TRBJ1-1 TRBV12-3/TRBV12-4 few CASTLRTGNTEAFF TGTGCCAGCACCTTGAGAACAGGGAACACTGAAGCTTTCTTT
TRBD2 TRBJ2-7 TRBV12-3/TRBV12-4 once CASSQLERESGEQYF TGTGCCAGCAGTCAACTTGAGCGGGAGAGTGGCGAGCAGTACTTC
. TRBJ2-2 TRBV25-1 . CASITENTGELFF TGTGCCAGTATAACTGAGAACACCGGGGAGCTGTTTTTT
TRBD2 TRBJ2-5 TRBV6-5 few CASSYYGTSGETQYF TGTGCCAGCAGTTACTACGGGACTAGCGGCGAGACCCAGTACTTC
. TRBJ2-7 TRBV7-2 many CASSLHAGAFSYEQYF TGTGCCAGCAGCTTACACGCAGGGGCCTTCTCCTACGAGCAGTACTTC
. TRBJ1-5 TRBV25-1 . CAISAGTQHF TGTGCCATCAGTGCCGGGACCCAGCATTTT
. TRBJ1-2 TRBV28 . CASSQPGYGYTF TGTGCCAGCAGCCAACCGGGGTATGGCTACACCTTC
. TRBJ1-2 TRBV2 many CASSDAPLGYTF TGTGCCAGCAGTGACGCCCCGCTGGGCTACACCTTC
TRBD1 TRBJ1-5 TRBV7-9 . CASSPTGLWNQPQHF TGTGCCAGCAGCCCGACAGGGTTATGGAATCAGCCCCAGCATTTT
TRBD1 TRBJ2-3 TRBV10-3 . CAISGKTGDTDTQYF TGTGCCATCAGTGGGAAGACAGGGGACACAGATACGCAGTATTTT
. TRBJ1-1 TRBV15 many CATSRDLQSTEAFF TGTGCCACCAGCAGAGATCTTCAGTCCACTGAAGCTTTCTTT
TRBD2 TRBJ2-7 TRBV13 . CASSSSTSGKTYEQYF TGTGCCAGCAGCTCATCCACTAGCGGTAAGACCTACGAGCAGTACTTC
. TRBJ2-2 TRBV5-1 . CASSLGRTGPGELFF TGCGCCAGCAGCTTGGGTCGGACTGGTCCCGGGGAGCTGTTTTTT
TRBD1 TRBJ1-5 TRBV11-2 . CASSRTGGEDQPQHF TGTGCCAGCAGCCGGACAGGGGGTGAAGATCAGCCCCAGCATTTT
TRBD1 TRBJ1-2 TRBV7-2 . CASSLLVQGNYGYTF TGTGCCAGCAGTTTATTGGTACAGGGGAACTATGGCTACACCTTC
. TRBJ2-5 TRBV5-1 . CASGAWVETQYF TGCGCCAGCGGAGCCTGGGTGGAGACCCAGTACTTC
TRBD1 TRBJ1-1 TRBV20-1 . CSASRAGGNTEAFF TGCAGTGCTAGCCGAGCAGGGGGTAACACTGAAGCTTTCTTT
. TRBJ2-5 TRBV19 . CASSIFSPVGETQYF TGTGCCAGTAGTATATTCTCACCTGTAGGGGAGACCCAGTACTTC
. TRBJ1-1 TRBV19 many CASSIEQGTEAFF TGTGCCAGTAGTATAGAGCAGGGCACTGAAGCTTTCTTT
TRBD1 TRBJ2-6 TRBV29-1 few CSVELGATGGVIPGANVLTF TGCAGCGTTGAATTGGGGGCGACAGGGGGGGTTATTCCTGGGGCCAACGTCCTGACTTTC
. TRBJ2-7 TRBV2 few CASSATDTFYSYEQYF TGTGCCAGCAGCGCCACGGACACTTTCTACTCCTACGAGCAGTACTTC
. TRBJ1-1 TRBV11-2 many CASSSGLGVTEAFF TGTGCCAGCAGCTCCGGACTGGGAGTGACTGAAGCTTTCTTT
. TRBJ2-7 TRBV7-9 . CASSLGGWGEQYF TGTGCCAGCAGCTTAGGAGGATGGGGGGAGCAGTACTTC
TRBD1 TRBJ1-5 TRBV15 . CATTTGTGGNQPQHF TGTGCCACCACCACGGGCACAGGGGGTAACCAGCCCCAGCATTTT
TRBD1 TRBJ1-2 TRBV7-2 few CASSPGQGGFGYTF TGTGCCAGCAGCCCGGGACAGGGGGGATTCGGCTACACCTTC
TRBD1 TRBJ1-2 TRBV5-1 many CASSLASGQLGGYTF TGCGCCAGCAGCTTGGCCTCGGGACAGCTGGGTGGCTACACCTTC
TRBD1 TRBJ1-1 TRBV12-3/TRBV12-4 many CASSRQGAGTEAFF TGTGCCAGCAGCAGACAGGGGGCGGGCACTGAAGCTTTCTTT
. TRBJ1-1 TRBV11-3 many CASSPPTGLGTEAFF TGTGCCAGCAGCCCACCAACAGGTCTGGGCACTGAAGCTTTCTTT
TRBD2 TRBJ2-5 TRBV11-2 many CASSLEASGRAQYF TGTGCCAGCAGCTTAGAGGCTAGCGGGCGTGCCCAGTACTTC
. TRBJ1-1 TRBV6-5 few CASSYEGDTEAFF TGTGCCAGCAGTTACGAGGGGGACACTGAAGCTTTCTTT
. TRBJ1-2 TRBV15 . CATSREDGGTYGYTF TGTGCCACCAGCAGGGAAGACGGGGGTACCTATGGCTACACCTTC
TRBD2 TRBJ2-7 TRBV7-2 many CASRRTGTSGSKRDEQYF TGTGCCAGCAGACGGACCGGGACTAGCGGGAGTAAACGGGACGAGCAGTACTTC
TRBD1 TRBJ2-6 TRBV19 many CASSKDRGINVLTF TGTGCCAGTTCTAAGGACAGGGGGATCAACGTCCTGACTTTC
. TRBJ1-6 TRBV2 many CASNPLGVAPPLHF TGTGCCAGCAATCCTTTAGGGGTAGCGCCACCCCTCCACTTT
. TRBJ2-7 TRBV7-2 many CASSLVGGPTGSYEQYF TGTGCCAGCAGCTTAGTGGGAGGACCGACAGGCTCCTACGAGCAGTACTTC
TRBD1 TRBJ1-2 TRBV25-1 . CASSSGTDLHGYTF TGTGCCAGCAGTTCCGGGACAGACCTCCATGGCTACACCTTC
. TRBJ1-1 TRBV7-9 many CASSSHLNTEAFF TGTGCCAGCAGCTCTCATCTGAACACTGAAGCTTTCTTT
TRBD1 TRBJ2-6 TRBV5-1 few CASSLAPDRGTGANVLTF TGCGCCAGCAGCTTGGCCCCGGACAGGGGGACCGGGGCCAACGTCCTGACTTTC
TRBD1 TRBJ1-2 TRBV7-3 . CASSSTGVTPDYGYTF TGTGCCAGCAGCTCGACAGGGGTTACGCCAGATTATGGCTACACCTTC
TRBD1 TRBJ1-6 TRBV13 many CASSFRLGQGNSPLHF TGTGCCAGCAGCTTTCGGCTGGGACAGGGAAACTCACCCCTCCACTTT
. TRBJ1-3 TRBV7-2 many CASSLKGPSSGNTIYF TGTGCCAGCAGCTTAAAGGGTCCCTCCTCTGGAAACACCATATATTTT